This T cell receptor (beta chain) was found in a study of T cell changes during pregnancy in multiple sclerosis. The protocol was immunoSEQ multiplex PCR, while the TCRdb copy is restricted to in-frame clones and leaves out a portion. The table has about 56,000 clones, roughly 89% seen once. This TCR was sampled from a human donor whose cells served as feeder cells for cultures in a pregnancy study. Sequenced material: peripheral blood from another person, used as feeder cells.

The CDR3 nucleotides are TGTGCCAGCAGCTTAATTACAGGGCTCACTGAAGCTTTCTTT. Amino acids: CASSLITGLTEAFF. The chain couples TRBV7-9 to TRBJ1-1; D possibly corresponds to TRBD1 (6 bases). The CDR3 sequence is 14 residues long. Germline lookup yields CDR1 SEHNR and CDR2 FQNEAQ (reference sequence). Trimming shortened V by 2 bases and J by 4 bases, and 11 bases separated the two germline ends.